This T cell receptor beta chain was documented in a study of glioma-infiltrating T cells. The iRepertoire nested amplicon-rescue multiplex PCR amplified TCR alpha and beta CDR3s from RNA. For one-step reverse transcription and amplification, roughly 85-450 ng of tissue mRNA or PBMC total RNA was used. In TCRdb, the multiplex PCR reads were re-called with MiXCR into one record per CDR3 protein. The table has about 93,000 distinct CDR3 sequences, roughly 40% seen once. This clonotype was counted many times. Its target is unknown. This CDR3 spans 13 amino acids. CDR1 and CDR2 from the germline V gene are LNHDA and SQIVND (reference sequence). Trimming removed 4 bases from V and 3 bases from J, with 9 bases in between. General study findings and limits: Non-neoplastic patients had below-expected tissue-blood divergence, while all gliomas exceeded expectation.

The chain joins TRBV19 to TRBJ1-2, with no clear D. The TCR comes from a human donor with low-grade glioma or glioblastoma, undergoing nonglioma brain surgery, or in good health (not recorded which). The source material was glioma tissue, nonneoplastic brain tissue, or PBMCs (not recorded which). In nucleotides, the CDR3 is TGTGCCAGTAGTACCGGGGTCGACTATGGCTACACCTTC. Its protein is CASSTGVDYGYTF. The full variable domain, its missing parts supplied by reference TRBV19 and TRBJ1-2, is DGGITQSPKYLFRKEGQNVTLSCEQNLNHDAMYWYRQDPGQGLRLIYYSQIVNDFQKGDIAEGYSVSREKKESFPLTVTSAQKNPTAFYLCASSTGVDYGYTFGSGTRLTVV.